This T cell receptor beta chain was observed in a study of blood T cell repertoires in COVID-19. The wider study: Sites in the United States, Italy and Spain provided acute and convalescent COVID-19 samples.

Sequenced by immunoSEQ multiplex PCR; TCRdb stores in-frame clones only, minus some. The sample lists more than 200,000 clones; 80% to 90% were seen once. The table lists this clone with a count of one. The germline CDR1 and CDR2 sequences are LGHNA and YNFKEQ. V was pared by 4 bases and J by 3 bases, with 6 bases between. The CDR3 runs 12 residues. This chain joins TRBV4-2 and TRBJ1-1; D not certain. This TCR derives from a woman aged 40 to 50 with active or convalescent COVID-19. Sequenced material: peripheral blood. The CDR3 nucleotides are TGTGCCAGCAGCCGAATAGACACTGAAGCTTTCTTT. This gives the protein CASSRIDTEAFF.